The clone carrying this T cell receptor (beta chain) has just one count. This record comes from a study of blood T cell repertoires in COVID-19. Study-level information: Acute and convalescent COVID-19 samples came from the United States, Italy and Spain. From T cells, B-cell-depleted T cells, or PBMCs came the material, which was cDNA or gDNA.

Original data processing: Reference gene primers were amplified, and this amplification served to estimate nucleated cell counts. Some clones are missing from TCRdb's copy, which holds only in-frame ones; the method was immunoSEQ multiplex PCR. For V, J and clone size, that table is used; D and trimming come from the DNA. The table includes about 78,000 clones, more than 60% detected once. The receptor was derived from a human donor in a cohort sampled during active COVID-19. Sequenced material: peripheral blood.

The CDR3 bases are TGTGCCAGCAGTTTAAATTTCTACAGAAGGGAAAAACTGTTTTTT. This gives the protein CASSLNFYRREKLFF. The chain joins TRBV27 to TRBJ1-4; no firm D call. Per germline, CDR1 MNHEY and CDR2 SMNVEV (reference sequence). The CDR3 contains 15 residues. V was pared by 2 bases and J by 8 bases, with 15 bases between.